Following are 21 T cell receptor beta chains from one sample sequenced in a study of cytomegalovirus exposure and HLA in healthy donors. Sequencing used immunoSEQ multiplex PCR; TCRdb keeps in-frame clones, though not all of them. The table includes 100,000 to 150,000 clones, 89% detected once. The specimen sequenced was PBMCs. These receptor sequences come from a woman aged 18-29 years in good health and CMV-seronegative.

The chain joins TRBV7-3 to TRBJ2-7, with 7 bases that match TRBD2. This CDR3 region has 14 residues. Unmatched junction bases numbered 13, after V lost 8 bases and J lost 6 bases. Germline V gene lookup returns CDR1 SGHTA and CDR2 FQGTGA. The CDR3: CASSLGGIGAEQYF. The DNA of the CDR3 is TGTGCCAGCTCCTTGGGGGGGATAGGCGCCGAGCAGTACTTC. The full variable domain, rest sourced from reference TRBV7-3 and TRBJ2-7, is GAGVSQTPSNKVTEKGKYVELRCDPISGHTALYWYRQSLGQGPEFLIYFQGTGAADDSGLPNDRFFAVRPEGSVSTLKIQRTERGDSAVYLCASSLGGIGAEQYFGPGTRLTVT.

The rearrangement uses TRBV15 and TRBJ1-5, with 7 bases lining up with TRBD1. There are 15 residues in the CDR3. CDR1 is LNHNV, CDR2 YYDKDF, per germline (reference sequence). Trimming cost V 5 bases and J 4 bases; bases outside gene matches: 8. CDR3 sequence (DNA): TGTGCCACCAGCGTCCGGACAGGTGGGAATCAGCCCCAGCATTTT. Protein sequence: CATSVRTGGNQPQHF.

This chain links TRBV7-2 with TRBJ2-7, with 8 bases matching TRBD2. Trimming cost V 5 bases and J 4 bases; bases outside gene matches: 10. The CDR3 length is 15 residues. Germline CDR1 SGHTA, CDR2 FQGNSA. DNA for the CDR3: TGTGCCAGCAGCCCTCCGGGACTAGAACAATACGAGCAGTACTTC. Protein: CASSPPGLEQYEQYF.

The V and J genes are TRBV7-8 and TRBJ2-7; 8 bases agree with TRBD1. This CDR3 region has 15 residues. The V segment lost 4 bases and the J segment 3 bases; nucleotides outside the gene matches: 8. Germline loops: CDR1 SGHVS, CDR2 FQNEAQ. The CDR3 sequence is CASSSGQGKIYEQYF. Here the CDR3 DNA reads TGTGCCAGCAGCTCAGGACAGGGTAAAATCTACGAGCAGTACTTC.

The chain combines TRBV30 with TRBJ2-3, with TRBD2 matching 7 bases. Germline CDR1 and CDR2: GTSNPN and SVGIG (reference sequence). The CDR3 spans 15 residues. V lost 5 bases, J lost 2 bases, and 10 bases stayed unmatched. CDR3 loop: CAWGWAGAPTDTQYF. DNA of the CDR3: TGTGCCTGGGGTTGGGCGGGAGCCCCCACAGATACGCAGTATTTT. Supplemented by reference TRBV30 and TRBJ2-3, the full variable domain reads SQTIHQWPATLVQPVGSPLSLECTVEGTSNPNLYWYRQAAGRGLQLLFYSVGIGQISSEVPQNLSASRPQDRQFILSSKKLLLSDSGFYLCAWGWAGAPTDTQYFGPGTRLTVL.

The V call is TRBV30, the J call TRBJ2-7; 8 bases are shared with TRBD1. The CDR3 runs 12 residues. Germline CDR1 is GTSNPN and CDR2 is SVGIG (reference sequence). The V and J ends lost 0 bases and 6 bases, in that order; junction bases with no gene match: 1. This chain's CDR3 is CAWSVGTGEQYF. CDR3 nucleotides: TGTGCCTGGAGTGTTGGGACAGGCGAGCAGTACTTC.

The chain combines TRBV9 with TRBJ2-2; D is undetermined. V shed 0 bases and J shed 5 bases, with 5 bases lying between them. Germline V gives CDR1 SGDLS, CDR2 YYNGEE. The CDR3 is 13 residues long. The DNA for the CDR3 is TGTGCCAGCAGCGTAGGTTCTACCGGGGAGCTGTTTTTT. Its protein product is CASSVGSTGELFF.

The chain employs TRBV5-4 and TRBJ2-1; 7 nucleotides agree with TRBD2. V trimming: 7 bases; J trimming: 0 bases; junction bases outside the gene matches: 7. This CDR3 comprises 15 residues. Germline V lookup: CDR1 SGHNT, CDR2 YYREEE (reference sequence). In DNA form, the CDR3 reads TGTGCCAGCCGCATAGCGGGTTACTCCTACAATGAGCAGTTCTTC. It is translated as CASRIAGYSYNEQFF.

The chain couples TRBV5-4 to TRBJ2-2; weak D call: TRBD1 (6 bases). CDR1 and CDR2 (germline): SGHNT, YYREEE (reference sequence). The germline V and J ends were trimmed by 5 bases and 3 bases, with 17 bases remaining between them. CDR3 length: 16 residues. CDR3: CASSRGTVRHTGELFF. The CDR3 nucleotides read TGTGCCAGCAGTAGGGGGACGGTCAGACACACCGGGGAGCTGTTTTTT.

J is TRBJ2-3 and V is TRBV19; D is ambiguous. Germline V gene data show CDR1 as LNHDA and CDR2 as SQIVND (reference sequence). CDR3 length: 14 amino acids. Between the trimmed V and J ends, which lost 2 bases and 2 bases, there was a span of 8 bases. This chain's CDR3 is CASSIQEFTDTQYF. In DNA, the CDR3 is TGTGCCAGTAGTATACAGGAATTCACAGATACGCAGTATTTT.

This chain joins TRBV5-6 and TRBJ1-5, with 8 bases matching TRBD1. The CDR3 contains 14 residues. Germline V gene lookup returns CDR1 SGHDT and CDR2 YYEEEE. J lost 6 bases, V lost 0 bases, and 2 bases had no gene match. CDR3 bases: TGTGCCAGCAGCTTGGGACAGGGGTTTCAGCCCCAGCATTTT. This encodes CASSLGQGFQPQHF.

The chain has TRBV11-2 and TRBJ2-1; the match to TRBD2 covers 13 bases. CDR3 size: 17 residues. Germline-derived CDR1 and CDR2 are SGHAT and FQNNGV. With V trimmed by 2 bases and J by 7 bases, 8 bases remained unmatched. The CDR3 is CASSLPPGLAGKNEQFF. The CDR3 region has the DNA TGTGCCAGCAGCTTACCACCGGGACTAGCGGGAAAAAATGAGCAGTTCTTC.

This clone has a single count. The V and J genes are TRBV7-2 and TRBJ2-2; 9 nucleotides agree with TRBD2. The CDR3 totals 15 residues. The V segment lost 2 bases and the J segment 8 bases; nucleotides outside the gene matches: 6. Germline-derived CDR1 and CDR2 are SGHTA and FQGNSA. The CDR3 is CASSLYGLAGGELFF. CDR3 coding DNA: TGTGCCAGCAGCTTATATGGGCTAGCGGGGGGGGAGCTGTTTTTT.

The chain employs TRBV4-1 and TRBJ2-7; maybe TRBD1 (6 bases). The germline V gene encodes CDR1 MGHRA and CDR2 YSYEKL. This CDR3 is built from 14 residues. Trimming left V 4 bases short and J 1 base short, with 11 bases between. The CDR3 DNA is TGCGCCAGCAGCCCAGGGGCAGCTTCCTACGAGCAGTACTTC. Translating it yields CASSPGAASYEQYF.

The chain combines TRBV20-1 with TRBJ2-7; TRBD2 is a possible D gene (5 bases). Germline CDR1 is DFQATT and CDR2 is SNEGSKA (reference sequence). The V gene lost 6 bases and the J gene lost 9 bases, with 15 bases spanning the gap. The CDR3 runs 11 residues. CDR3 bases: TGCAGTGCCCCTGCCGGACTTCGGCAGTACTTC. Encoded protein: CSAPAGLRQYF.

The rearrangement joins TRBV6-5 to TRBJ2-7, with D possibly being TRBD2 (6 bases). CDR3 length equals 15 residues. V was cut by 4 bases and J by 5 bases, with 18 bases left in between. The germline V gene has CDR1 MNHEY and CDR2 SVGAGI. The CDR3 sequence: CASSSPGTPTDEQYF. In DNA, the CDR3 is TGTGCCAGCAGTTCCCCCGGGACTCCCACCGACGAGCAGTACTTC.

The chain links TRBV7-6 to TRBJ1-5; no reliable D call. This CDR3 region has 13 residues. V was pared by 0 bases and J by 3 bases, with 3 bases between. Germline V gene data show CDR1 as SGHVS and CDR2 as FNYEAQ. Here the CDR3 reads CASSLAANQPQHF. CDR3 nucleotide sequence: TGTGCCAGCAGCTTAGCGGCCAATCAGCCCCAGCATTTT.

The rearrangement links TRBV9 to TRBJ1-1, with 10 bases aligning to TRBD1. V was pared by 0 bases and J by 3 bases, with 5 bases of the junction left unmatched. CDR1 is SGDLS, CDR2 YYNGEE, per germline. The CDR3 runs to 16 residues. The CDR3 region is CASSVGDRGFHTEAFF. CDR3 DNA sequence: TGTGCCAGCAGCGTAGGGGACAGGGGATTTCACACTGAAGCTTTCTTT.

This clone was recorded once. The CDR3 DNA is TGTGCCAGCAGTGAAACTAGCGGAAAAGAGACCCAGTACTTC. It translates to CASSETSGKETQYF. V gene TRBV25-1 combines with J gene TRBJ2-5, with 8 bases that match TRBD2. Per the germline V gene, CDR1 is MGHDK and CDR2 is SYGVNS. Trimming cost V 2 bases and J 3 bases; bases outside gene matches: 2. The CDR3 spans 14 residues.

The chain couples TRBV5-1 to TRBJ2-3; D perhaps matches TRBD2 (5 bases). Trimming pared 0 bases from V and 2 bases from J, leaving 13 bases between. The germline gives CDR1 SGHRS, CDR2 YFSETQ. CDR3 length: 16 amino acids. CDR3 coding DNA: TGCGCCAGCAGCTTGGCCGGCGGACTTACCACAGATACGCAGTATTTT. This sequence encodes CASSLAGGLTTDTQYF. Full variable domain (rest looked up from reference TRBV5-1 and TRBJ2-3): KAGVTQTPRYLIKTRGQQVTLSCSPISGHRSVSWYQQTPGQGLQFLFEYFSETQRNKGNFPGRFSGRQFSNSRSEMNVSTLELGDSALYLCASSLAGGLTTDTQYFGPGTRLTVL.

The V call is TRBV5-6, the J call TRBJ1-3; no definite D call. The CDR3 consists of 16 residues. V lost 2 bases to trimming and J lost 0 bases, with 12 bases between them. Germline CDR1 is SGHDT and CDR2 is YYEEEE. The CDR3 spells CASSLPNTYSGNTIYF. The CDR3 DNA sequence: TGTGCCAGCAGCTTACCAAATACCTACTCTGGAAACACCATATATTTT.